This entry is about one T cell receptor beta chain. Its antigen is not identified. The data were obtained in a study of cytomegalovirus exposure and HLA in healthy donors. The primer mix had 60 Vbeta and 13 Jbeta primers. Produced via immunoSEQ multiplex PCR; TCRdb's table is partial and in-frame only. There are 120,000 to 150,000 clones in the sample; roughly 80% occur only once, and approximately 5.7% lies in the top ten. Study-wide results and limits: Despite most TCR sequences being rare, some public TCRs occurred in many donors. Accurate prediction of HLA-A and HLA-B alleles (for most subjects) was reportedly achieved from TCR beta sequences. Reports credit the classifier with highly specific, highly sensitive diagnosis of cytomegalovirus status. In an earlier analysis, productive rearrangement rates for most beta V segments clustered near 87% or 30%.

The clonotype was recovered from a man aged 25 to 40 in good health and CMV-seropositive. Sequencing used PBMCs.

The CDR3 region is CASRTLRQGRAGNTIYF. CDR3 DNA: TGTGCCAGCCGGACGCTTCGACAGGGAAGGGCTGGAAACACCATATATTTT. The rearrangement uses TRBV28 and TRBJ1-3; TRBD1 matches at 7 bases. CDR3 length: 17 amino acids. CDR1 is MDHEN and CDR2 is SYDVKM in the germline V gene. V shed 8 bases, J shed 2 bases, and the junction held 15 bases outside the gene matches.